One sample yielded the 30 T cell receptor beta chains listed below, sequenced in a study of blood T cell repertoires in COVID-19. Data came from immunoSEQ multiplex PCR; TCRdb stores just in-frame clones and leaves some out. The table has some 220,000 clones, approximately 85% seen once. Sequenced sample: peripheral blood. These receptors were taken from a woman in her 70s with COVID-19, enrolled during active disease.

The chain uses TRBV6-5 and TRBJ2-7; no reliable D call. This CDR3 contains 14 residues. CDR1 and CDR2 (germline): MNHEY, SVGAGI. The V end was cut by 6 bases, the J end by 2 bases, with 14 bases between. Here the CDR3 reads CASSLYTDTYEQYF. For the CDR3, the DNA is TGTGCCAGCAGCCTCTATACAGACACCTACGAGCAGTACTTC.

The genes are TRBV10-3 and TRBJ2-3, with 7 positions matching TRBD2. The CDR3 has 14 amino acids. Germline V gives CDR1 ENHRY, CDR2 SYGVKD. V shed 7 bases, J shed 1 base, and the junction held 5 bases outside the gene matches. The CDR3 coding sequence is TGTGCCATCATGGGGAGCGGGGGCACAGATACGCAGTATTTT. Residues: CAIMGSGGTDTQYF.

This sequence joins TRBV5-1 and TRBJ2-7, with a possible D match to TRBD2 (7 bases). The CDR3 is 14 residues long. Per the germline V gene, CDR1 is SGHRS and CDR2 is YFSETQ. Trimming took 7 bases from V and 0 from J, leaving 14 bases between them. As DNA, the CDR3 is TGCGCCAGCTTCGGGGGGCTCGGCTCCTACGAGCAGTACTTC. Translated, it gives CASFGGLGSYEQYF.

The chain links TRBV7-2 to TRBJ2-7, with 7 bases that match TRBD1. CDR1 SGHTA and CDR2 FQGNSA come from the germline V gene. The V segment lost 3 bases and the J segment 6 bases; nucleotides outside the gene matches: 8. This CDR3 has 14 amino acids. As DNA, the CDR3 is TGTGCCAGCAGCTTGGGACAGCAAGGGGGCGAGCAGTACTTC. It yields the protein CASSLGQQGGEQYF. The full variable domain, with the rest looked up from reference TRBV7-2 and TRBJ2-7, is GAGVSQSPSNKVTEKGKDVELRCDPISGHTALYWYRQSLGQGLEFLIYFQGNSAPDKSGLPSDRFSAERTGGSVSTLTIQRTQQEDSAVYLCASSLGQQGGEQYFGPGTRLTVT.

The CDR3 DNA follows: TGTGCCAGCAGCGCGACTAGCGGGAGTTACAATGAGCAGTTCTTC. Protein sequence: CASSATSGSYNEQFF. The chain links TRBV9 to TRBJ2-1; TRBD2 agrees at 12 bases. The V gene end was trimmed by 3 bases and the J gene end by 4 bases; junction bases not matched to a gene: 2. The CDR3 runs 15 residues. Germline V lookup: CDR1 SGDLS, CDR2 YYNGEE.

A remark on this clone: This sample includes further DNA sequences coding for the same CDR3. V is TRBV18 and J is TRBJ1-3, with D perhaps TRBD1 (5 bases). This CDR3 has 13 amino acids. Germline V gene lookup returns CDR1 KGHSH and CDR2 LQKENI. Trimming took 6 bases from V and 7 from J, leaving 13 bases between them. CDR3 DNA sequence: TGTGCCAGCTCCCCCGGGGGGGAGAACACCATATATTTT. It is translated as CASSPGGENTIYF.

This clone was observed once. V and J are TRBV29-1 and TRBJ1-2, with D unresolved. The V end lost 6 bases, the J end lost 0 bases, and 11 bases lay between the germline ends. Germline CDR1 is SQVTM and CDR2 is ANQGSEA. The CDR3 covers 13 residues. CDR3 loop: CSVAADSNYGYTF. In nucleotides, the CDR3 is TGCAGCGTCGCGGCGGATTCTAACTATGGCTACACCTTC.

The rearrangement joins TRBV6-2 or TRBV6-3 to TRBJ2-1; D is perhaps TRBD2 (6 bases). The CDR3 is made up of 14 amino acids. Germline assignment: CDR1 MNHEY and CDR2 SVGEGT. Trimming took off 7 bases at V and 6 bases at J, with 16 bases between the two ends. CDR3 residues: CASTPSGSLNEQFF. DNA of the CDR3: TGTGCCAGCACCCCGTCCGGGAGTCTCAATGAGCAGTTCTTC.

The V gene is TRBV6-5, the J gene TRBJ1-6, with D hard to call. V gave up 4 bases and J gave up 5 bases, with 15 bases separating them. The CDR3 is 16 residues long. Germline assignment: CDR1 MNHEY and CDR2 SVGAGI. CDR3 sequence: CASSLAAEVDNSPLHF. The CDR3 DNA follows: TGTGCCAGCAGTTTGGCTGCGGAGGTTGATAATTCACCCCTCCACTTT.

The CDR3 DNA sequence: TGTGCCAGCAGCAGTCGGACAGGGGAAGATACGCAGTATTTT. Translation: CASSSRTGEDTQYF. This rearrangement joins TRBV5-4 to TRBJ2-3; TRBD1 matches at 9 bases. The V segment lost 4 bases and the J segment 5 bases; nucleotides outside the gene matches: 5. The CDR3 runs 14 residues. Looked up from germline, CDR1 is SGHNT and CDR2 is YYREEE (reference sequence).

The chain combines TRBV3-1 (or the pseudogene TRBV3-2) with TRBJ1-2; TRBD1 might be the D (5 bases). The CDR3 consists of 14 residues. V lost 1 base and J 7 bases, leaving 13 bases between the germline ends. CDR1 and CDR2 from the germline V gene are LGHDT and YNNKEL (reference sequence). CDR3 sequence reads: CASSQVPRGSGYTF. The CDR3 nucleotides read TGTGCCAGCAGCCAAGTCCCAAGGGGCTCTGGCTACACCTTC.

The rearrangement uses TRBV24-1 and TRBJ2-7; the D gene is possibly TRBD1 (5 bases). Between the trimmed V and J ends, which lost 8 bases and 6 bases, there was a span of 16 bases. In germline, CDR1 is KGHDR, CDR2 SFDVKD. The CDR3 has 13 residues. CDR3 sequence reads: CATTPKDNGEQYF. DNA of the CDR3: TGTGCCACCACCCCGAAGGACAACGGCGAGCAGTACTTC.

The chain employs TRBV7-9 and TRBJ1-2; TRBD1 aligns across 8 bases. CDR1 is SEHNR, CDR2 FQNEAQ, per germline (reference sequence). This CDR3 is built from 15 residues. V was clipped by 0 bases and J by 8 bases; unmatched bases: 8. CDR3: CASSLAFAGGEGYTF. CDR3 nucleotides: TGTGCCAGCAGCTTAGCGTTCGCAGGGGGCGAGGGCTACACCTTC.

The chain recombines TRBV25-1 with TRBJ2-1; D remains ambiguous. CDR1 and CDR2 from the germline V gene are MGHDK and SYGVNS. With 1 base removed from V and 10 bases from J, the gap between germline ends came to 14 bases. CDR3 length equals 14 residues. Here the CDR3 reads CASSELPPWREQFF. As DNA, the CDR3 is TGTGCCAGCAGTGAATTGCCCCCTTGGAGAGAGCAGTTCTTC.

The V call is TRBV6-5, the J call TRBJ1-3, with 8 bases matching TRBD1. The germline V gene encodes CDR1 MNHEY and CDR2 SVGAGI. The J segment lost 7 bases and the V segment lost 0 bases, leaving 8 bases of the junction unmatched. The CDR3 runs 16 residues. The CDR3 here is CASSYSVGQGANTIYF. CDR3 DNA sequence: TGTGCCAGCAGTTACTCGGTCGGGCAGGGGGCCAACACCATATATTTT.

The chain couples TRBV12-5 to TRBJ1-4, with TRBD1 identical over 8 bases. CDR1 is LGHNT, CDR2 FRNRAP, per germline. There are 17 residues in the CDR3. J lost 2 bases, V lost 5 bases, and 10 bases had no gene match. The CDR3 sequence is CASGLGQGEGTNEKLFF. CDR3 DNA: TGTGCTAGTGGTCTCGGACAGGGAGAGGGGACTAATGAAAAACTGTTTTTT.

The DNA for the CDR3 is TGTGCCAGCAGTGCGGCCGGACAGGGGTTTGAAGCTTTCTTT. Residues: CASSAAGQGFEAFF. The chain couples TRBV2 to TRBJ1-1, with 9 bases that match TRBD1. Germline-derived CDR1 and CDR2 are SNHLY and FYNNEI. The CDR3 totals 14 residues. V shed 4 bases and J 7 bases; nucleotides not matched to a gene: 7.

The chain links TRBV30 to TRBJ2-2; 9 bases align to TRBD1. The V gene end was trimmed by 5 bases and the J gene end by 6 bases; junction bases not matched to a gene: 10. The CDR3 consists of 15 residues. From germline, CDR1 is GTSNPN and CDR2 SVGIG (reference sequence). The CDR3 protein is CAWDPGQGVPGELFF. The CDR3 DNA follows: TGTGCCTGGGATCCGGGACAGGGTGTCCCCGGGGAGCTGTTTTTT.

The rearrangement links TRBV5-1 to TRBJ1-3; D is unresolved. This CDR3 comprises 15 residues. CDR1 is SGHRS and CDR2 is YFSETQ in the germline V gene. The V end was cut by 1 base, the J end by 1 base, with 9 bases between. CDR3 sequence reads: CASSLSISSGNTIYF. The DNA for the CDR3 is TGCGCCAGCAGCTTGTCGATCAGTTCTGGAAACACCATATATTTT. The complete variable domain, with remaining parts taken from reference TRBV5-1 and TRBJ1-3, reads KAGVTQTPRYLIKTRGQQVTLSCSPISGHRSVSWYQQTPGQGLQFLFEYFSETQRNKGNFPGRFSGRQFSNSRSEMNVSTLELGDSALYLCASSLSISSGNTIYFGEGSWLTVV.

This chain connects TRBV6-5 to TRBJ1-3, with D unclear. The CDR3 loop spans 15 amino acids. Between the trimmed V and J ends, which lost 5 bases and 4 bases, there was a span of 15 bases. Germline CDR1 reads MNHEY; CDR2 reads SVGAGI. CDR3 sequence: CASSPAGAGGNTIYF. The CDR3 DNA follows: TGTGCCAGCAGTCCGGCGGGTGCAGGCGGAAACACCATATATTTT.

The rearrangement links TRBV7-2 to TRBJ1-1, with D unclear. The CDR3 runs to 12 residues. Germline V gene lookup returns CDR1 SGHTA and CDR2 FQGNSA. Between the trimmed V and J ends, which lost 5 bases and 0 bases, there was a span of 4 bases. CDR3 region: CASSLMNTEAFF. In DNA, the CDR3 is TGTGCCAGCAGCCTTATGAACACTGAAGCTTTCTTT. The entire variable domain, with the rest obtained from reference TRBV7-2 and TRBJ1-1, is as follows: GAGVSQSPSNKVTEKGKDVELRCDPISGHTALYWYRQSLGQGLEFLIYFQGNSAPDKSGLPSDRFSAERTGGSVSTLTIQRTQQEDSAVYLCASSLMNTEAFFGQGTRLTVV.

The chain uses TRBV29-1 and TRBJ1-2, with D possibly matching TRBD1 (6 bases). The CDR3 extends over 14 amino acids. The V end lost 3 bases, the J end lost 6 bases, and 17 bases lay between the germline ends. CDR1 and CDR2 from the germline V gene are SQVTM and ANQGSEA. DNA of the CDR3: TGCAGCGTTGAGGTCCTGCAGGGGAGAGATGGCTACACCTTC. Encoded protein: CSVEVLQGRDGYTF. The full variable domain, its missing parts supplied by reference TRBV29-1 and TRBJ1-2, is SAVISQKPSRDICQRGTSLTIQCQVDSQVTMMFWYRQQPGQSLTLIATANQGSEATYESGFVIDKFPISRPNLTFSTLTVSNMSPEDSSIYLCSVEVLQGRDGYTFGSGTRLTVV.

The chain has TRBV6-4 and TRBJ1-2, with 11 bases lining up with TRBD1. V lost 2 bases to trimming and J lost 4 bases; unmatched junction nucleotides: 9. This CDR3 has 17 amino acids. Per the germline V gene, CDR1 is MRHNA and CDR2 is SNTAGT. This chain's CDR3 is CASSDHGQGAGGYGYTF. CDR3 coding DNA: TGTGCCAGCAGTGACCACGGACAGGGGGCAGGCGGCTATGGCTACACCTTC.

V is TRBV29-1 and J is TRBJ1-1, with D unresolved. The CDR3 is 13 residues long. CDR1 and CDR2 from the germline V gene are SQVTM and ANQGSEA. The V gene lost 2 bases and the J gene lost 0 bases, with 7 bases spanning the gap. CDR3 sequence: CSVEIQLNTEAFF. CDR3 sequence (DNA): TGCAGCGTTGAAATACAGCTGAACACTGAAGCTTTCTTT. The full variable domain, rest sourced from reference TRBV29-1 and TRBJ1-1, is SAVISQKPSRDICQRGTSLTIQCQVDSQVTMMFWYRQQPGQSLTLIATANQGSEATYESGFVIDKFPISRPNLTFSTLTVSNMSPEDSSIYLCSVEIQLNTEAFFGQGTRLTVV.

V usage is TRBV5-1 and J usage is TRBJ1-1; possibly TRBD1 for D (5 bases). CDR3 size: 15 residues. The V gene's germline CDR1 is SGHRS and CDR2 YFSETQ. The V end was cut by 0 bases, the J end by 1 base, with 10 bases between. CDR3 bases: TGCGCCAGCAGCTTGGGAGGACATTGGAACACTGAAGCTTTCTTT. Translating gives CASSLGGHWNTEAFF.

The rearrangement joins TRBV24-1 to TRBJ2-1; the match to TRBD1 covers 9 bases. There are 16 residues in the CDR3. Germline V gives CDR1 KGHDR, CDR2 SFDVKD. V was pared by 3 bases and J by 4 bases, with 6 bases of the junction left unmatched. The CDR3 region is CATSDPGQGTYNEQFF. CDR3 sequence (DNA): TGTGCCACCAGTGATCCAGGACAGGGGACTTACAATGAGCAGTTCTTC.

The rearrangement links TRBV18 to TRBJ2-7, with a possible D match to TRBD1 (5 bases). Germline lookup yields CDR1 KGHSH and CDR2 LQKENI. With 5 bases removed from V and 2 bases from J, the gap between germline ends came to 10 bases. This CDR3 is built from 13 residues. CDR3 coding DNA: TGTGCCAGCTCAAGTGACAGCGCCTACGAGCAGTACTTC. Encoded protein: CASSSDSAYEQYF.

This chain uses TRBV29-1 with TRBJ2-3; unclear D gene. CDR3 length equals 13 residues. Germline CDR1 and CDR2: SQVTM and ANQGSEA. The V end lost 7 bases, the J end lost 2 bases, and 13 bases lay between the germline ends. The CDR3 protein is CSADWFLTDTQYF. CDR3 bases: TGCAGCGCCGACTGGTTCCTCACAGATACGCAGTATTTT.

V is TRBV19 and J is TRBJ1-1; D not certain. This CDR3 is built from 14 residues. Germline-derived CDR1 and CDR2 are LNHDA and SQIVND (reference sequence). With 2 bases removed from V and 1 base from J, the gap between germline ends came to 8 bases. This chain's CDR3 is CASSIMYGNTEAFF. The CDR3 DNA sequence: TGTGCCAGTAGTATAATGTACGGGAACACTGAAGCTTTCTTT.

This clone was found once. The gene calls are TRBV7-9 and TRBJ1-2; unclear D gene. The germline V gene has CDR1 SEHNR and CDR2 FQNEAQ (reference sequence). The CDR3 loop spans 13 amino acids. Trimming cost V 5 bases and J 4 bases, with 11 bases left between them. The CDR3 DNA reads TGTGCCAGCAGCGCCGCGAGAGTCTATGGCTACACCTTC. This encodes CASSAARVYGYTF.